This TCR beta chain was recovered during a study of T-cell reconstitution after alpha-beta-depleted transplantation in children. Unique molecular identifiers were incorporated when the TCRbeta library was constructed. TCRdb analysed the PCR reads with MiXCR anew, one entry per CDR3 protein. Of roughly 100,000 distinct CDR3 sequences listed, 6.5% to 8.5% are singletons. Deletions cut 6 bases from V and 5 bases from J, with 16 bases between. The CDR3 is 14 amino acids. From germline, CDR1 is MNHEY and CDR2 SVGAGI. This clonotype was detected ten times or more. This receptor was obtained from a human donor who donated a stem cell graft to a child with congenital amegakaryocytic thrombocytopenia. This material consisted of PBMCs from the stem cell graft donor, taken from the stem cell graft. The chain employs TRBV6-5 and TRBJ1-1, with D maybe TRBD1 (5 bases). CDR3 nucleotide sequence: TGTGCCAGCAGCTCGAATGGACGGGGGACTGAAGCTTTCTTT. Protein sequence: CASSSNGRGTEAFF.